These 5 T cell receptor beta chains were all obtained from the same sample, sequenced in a study of blood T cell repertoires in COVID-19. Sequencing was performed with immunoSEQ multiplex PCR; in TCRdb, only in-frame clones are kept and a portion is missing. The table lists some 220,000 clones, 70% to 90% of them singletons. The sequenced material came from peripheral blood. These receptors were obtained from a human donor in a cohort sampled during active COVID-19.

The V call is TRBV10-3, the J call TRBJ2-7; TRBD2 agrees at 15 bases. CDR3 size: 16 residues. After removal of 10 bases from V and 0 bases from J, the junction contained 7 bases not matched to a gene. Germline CDR1 is ENHRY and CDR2 is SYGVKD. The CDR3 region has the DNA TGTGCCACGCGCTCGGGACTAGCGGGGGGCTCCTACGAGCAGTACTTC. It yields the protein CATRSGLAGGSYEQYF.

The DNA of the CDR3 is TGTGCCAGCAGCCAAGTAAGTAGCGTTGGCGAGCAGTACTTC. As protein: CASSQVSSVGEQYF. The genes are TRBV3-1 (or the pseudogene TRBV3-2) and TRBJ2-7, with a possible D match to TRBD2 (5 bases). The V end lost 1 base, the J end lost 6 bases, and 13 bases lay between the germline ends. This CDR3 has 14 residues. Germline lookup yields CDR1 LGHDT and CDR2 YNNKEL (reference sequence).

The genes are TRBV6-6 and TRBJ2-7, with 7 bases fitting TRBD1. The V segment lost 0 bases and the J segment 5 bases; nucleotides outside the gene matches: 10. Germline CDR1 reads MNHNY; CDR2 reads SVGAGI (reference sequence). CDR3 size: 16 residues. CDR3 nucleotide sequence: TGTGCCAGCAGTTACTCAAACCCCCGGACAGGCAACGAGCAGTACTTC. It encodes CASSYSNPRTGNEQYF.

This clone occurred a few times. The V and J genes are TRBV7-9 and TRBJ1-3; D is ambiguous. The germline V and J ends were trimmed by 1 base and 3 bases, with 7 bases remaining between them. In germline, CDR1 is SEHNR, CDR2 FQNEAQ (reference sequence). The CDR3 runs 14 residues. The CDR3 nucleotides read TGTGCCAGCAGCTTAGTTACAGTTGGAAACACCATATATTTT. Translating it yields CASSLVTVGNTIYF.

This chain links TRBV7-2 with TRBJ1-3; 8 nucleotides match TRBD1. Trimming at V came to 7 bases and at J to 3 bases, leaving 8 bases not matched to a gene. Germline values: CDR1 SGHTA, CDR2 FQGNSA. The CDR3 is made up of 15 amino acids. The CDR3 DNA follows: TGTGCCAGCAAAATGGACAGGGTGCTTGGAAACACCATATATTTT. Translation gives CASKMDRVLGNTIYF.